This record looks at one T cell receptor (beta chain) sequence and its context. Its specificity is unknown. Clones were sequenced by immunoSEQ multiplex PCR, and TCRdb holds only the in-frame ones, with some missing. This table holds about 2 million clones, 85% to 95% found once. This entry comes from a study of shared clonotypes between healthy human individuals. Across the study: CD4 naive cells filled three plates per donor, CD4 memory three, CD8 naive two and CD8 memory one. Study-wide results and caveats: Four donors shared approximately 5% of their naive CD4 clonotypes. Larger richness was generally estimated for naive than memory subsets.

CD4+ cells underwent separation, giving CD45RA+ naive and CD45RA-negative memory subsets. V dropped 3 bases and J dropped 4 bases, with 9 bases sitting between them. This CDR3 has 14 amino acids. Per germline, CDR1 SNHLY and CDR2 FYNNEI. This TCR was recovered from a man younger than 35 in good health. The chain has TRBV2 and TRBJ2-2; perhaps D is TRBD1 or TRBD2 (6 bases each). Sequencing was done on a sample of naive CD4+ T cells sorted from blood. The subset denotes: CD45RA+ positively selected. In nucleotides, the CDR3 is TGTGCCAGCAGTGATTGGGGGGCCACCGGGGAGCTGTTTTTT. Its protein is CASSDWGATGELFF.